Below, 9 T cell receptor beta chains from the same sample are listed, as sequenced in a study of blood T cell repertoires in COVID-19. Repertoires were generated with immunoSEQ multiplex PCR, while TCRdb's copy carries only in-frame clones and drops some. Here the sample spans fewer than 200,000 clones, less than 85% being singletons. The sequencing input was PBMCs or T cells enriched from blood (not recorded which). Every receptor here comes from a woman in her forties or fifties who had recovered from COVID-19.

The rearrangement links TRBV7-8 to TRBJ2-3, with TRBD1 matching over 8 bases. The junction had 4 bases not matched to a gene; V was cut back by 5 bases and J by 3 bases. Germline CDR1 reads SGHVS; CDR2 reads FQNEAQ. CDR3 size: 14 residues. DNA of the CDR3: TGTGCCAGCAGCATACGACAGGGGACAGATACGCAGTATTTT. Protein sequence: CASSIRQGTDTQYF.

CDR3 protein: CASSRERTTGGRTEAFF. Here the CDR3 DNA reads TGCGCCAGCAGCCGAGAAAGAACGACAGGGGGCAGGACTGAAGCTTTCTTT. This chain joins TRBV4-1 and TRBJ1-1; 10 nucleotides agree with TRBD1. Germline assignment: CDR1 MGHRA and CDR2 YSYEKL. The CDR3 spans 17 residues. Unmatched junction bases numbered 13, after V lost 4 bases and J lost 5 bases.

V and J are TRBV2 and TRBJ2-4; no reliable D call. This CDR3 contains 13 residues. Germline CDR1 reads SNHLY; CDR2 reads FYNNEI. V lost 8 bases and J 0 bases, leaving 8 bases between the germline ends. The CDR3 DNA reads as TGTGCCAGCGCGAAAGAAGCCAAAAACATTCAGTACTTC. Translated: CASAKEAKNIQYF. The variable domain in full, completed from reference TRBV2 and TRBJ2-4, reads EPEVTQTPSHQVTQMGQEVILRCVPISNHLYFYWYRQILGQKVEFLVSFYNNEISEKSEIFDDQFSVERPDGSNFTLKIRSTKLEDSAMYFCASAKEAKNIQYFGAGTRLSVL.

V and J are TRBV7-2 and TRBJ2-5; D perhaps matches TRBD2 (5 bases). Germline CDR1 is SGHTA and CDR2 is FQGNSA. V lost 2 bases to trimming and J lost 4 bases, with 8 bases between them. There are 13 residues in the CDR3. The CDR3 bases are TGTGCCAGCAGCTTAAATGAGGGAGAGACCCAGTACTTC. It codes for CASSLNEGETQYF.

The rearrangement links TRBV6-2 or TRBV6-3 to TRBJ1-1; 7 nucleotides agree with TRBD1. Germline CDR1 is MNHEY and CDR2 is SVGEGT. Trimming removed 0 bases from V and 6 bases from J; junction bases left unmatched: 4. The CDR3 runs 14 residues. CDR3 residues: CASSYSQGTAEAFF. Written as DNA, the CDR3 is TGTGCCAGCAGTTACTCGCAAGGGACAGCTGAAGCTTTCTTT.

The chain recombines TRBV6-4 with TRBJ2-3; 10 nucleotides align to TRBD1. This CDR3 has 15 residues. Germline V gives CDR1 MRHNA, CDR2 SNTAGT. V lost 3 bases to trimming and J lost 3 bases; unmatched junction nucleotides: 3. CDR3 region: CASSEGQGETDTQYF. CDR3 DNA sequence: TGTGCCAGCAGTGAAGGACAGGGGGAAACAGATACGCAGTATTTT.

This clone was seen only a few times. The V gene is TRBV10-3, the J gene TRBJ1-1; D is perhaps TRBD1 (6 bases). CDR1 and CDR2 (germline): ENHRY, SYGVKD. This CDR3 spans 13 amino acids. The V end lost 4 bases, the J end lost 7 bases, and 13 bases lay between the germline ends. As DNA, the CDR3 is TGTGCCATCAGTGGGGTAGGGGGTAGTGAAGCTTTCTTT. Protein product: CAISGVGGSEAFF.

The chain recombines TRBV19 with TRBJ1-1, with D unresolved. Germline V gene lookup returns CDR1 LNHDA and CDR2 SQIVND (reference sequence). The germline V and J ends were trimmed by 5 bases and 1 base, with 11 bases remaining between them. The CDR3 contains 14 residues. CDR3 amino acids: CASSVGRQNTEAFF. The CDR3 DNA sequence: TGTGCCAGTAGTGTGGGCCGCCAGAACACTGAAGCTTTCTTT.

A single count supports this clone. This chain connects TRBV6-5 to TRBJ2-1; D is possibly TRBD2 (5 bases). V dropped 2 bases and J dropped 5 bases, with 10 bases sitting between them. The CDR3 consists of 14 residues. From germline, CDR1 is MNHEY and CDR2 SVGAGI. CDR3 coding DNA: TGTGCCAGCAGTTACCGCGGGCACAACAATGAGCAGTTCTTC. Translation: CASSYRGHNNEQFF.